A single TCR beta chain is shown here with its context. This clone was seen a single time. Its antigen is still unknown. One base away there is no much larger clone; base qualities are not given. V gives up 5 bases and J gives up 6 bases, and the segment between their germline ends measures 16 bases. CDR1 and CDR2, looked up from the germline V gene, are SGHAT and FQNNGV. The CDR3 goes from the cysteine to the phenylalanine over 14 residues. Of the read, only the CDR3 DNA is kept; its 42 bases are in frame from base 1. This specimen comes from a study of control samples from healthy donors and cancer patients (dated by TCRdb to about 2020). Libraries were constructed by the immunoSEQ multiplex PCR assay. Not all clones reach the TCRdb copy of this immuneACCESS table, which keeps in-frame sequences only. Checked studies attribute under half of the gap to unresolved V genes and leave the rest unexplained. The sample has tens of thousands of clones on record, over 85% of them singletons. The top ten clones comprise 5.5% of the sample.

The sample comprised blood. Recombination linked TRBV11-2 to TRBJ1-1; a confident D gene designation cannot be given. The source is a man in his fifties or sixties in good health. The CDR3 reads CASSPSRASAEAFF. The nucleotides read TGTGCCAGCAGCCCATCCCGAGCTTCCGCTGAAGCTTTCTTT. The CDR3, completed at both ends by the reference TRBV11-2 and TRBJ1-1 genes, gives the full variable domain EAGVAQSPRYKIIEKRQSVAFWCNPISGHATLYWYQQILGQGPKLLIQFQNNGVVDDSQLPKDRFSAERLKGVDSTLKIQPAKLEDSAVYLCASSPSRASAEAFFGQGTRLTVV.